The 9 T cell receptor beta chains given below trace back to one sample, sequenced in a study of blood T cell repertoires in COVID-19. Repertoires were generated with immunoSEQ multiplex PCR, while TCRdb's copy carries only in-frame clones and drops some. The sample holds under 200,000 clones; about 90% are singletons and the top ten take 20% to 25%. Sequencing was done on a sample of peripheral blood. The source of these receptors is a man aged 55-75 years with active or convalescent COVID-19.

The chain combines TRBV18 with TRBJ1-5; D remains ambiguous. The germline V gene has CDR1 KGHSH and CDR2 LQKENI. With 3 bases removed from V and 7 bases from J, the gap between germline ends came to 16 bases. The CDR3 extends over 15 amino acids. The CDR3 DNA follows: TGTGCCAGCTCACCCGAGGGAGGTCTCAGACAGCCCCAGCATTTT. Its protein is CASSPEGGLRQPQHF.

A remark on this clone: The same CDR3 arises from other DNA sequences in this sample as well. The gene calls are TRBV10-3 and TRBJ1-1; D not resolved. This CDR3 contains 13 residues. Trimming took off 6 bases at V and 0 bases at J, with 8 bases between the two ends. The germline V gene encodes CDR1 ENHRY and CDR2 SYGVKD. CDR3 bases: TGTGCCATCAGGGGCACGGTGAACACTGAAGCTTTCTTT. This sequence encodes CAIRGTVNTEAFF.

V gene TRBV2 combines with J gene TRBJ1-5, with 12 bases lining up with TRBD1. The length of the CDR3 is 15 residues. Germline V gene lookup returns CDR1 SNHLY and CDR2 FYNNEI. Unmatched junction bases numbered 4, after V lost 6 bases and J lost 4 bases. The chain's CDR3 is CASSGDRGHNQPQHF. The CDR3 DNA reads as TGTGCCAGCAGCGGGGACAGGGGGCATAATCAGCCCCAGCATTTT.

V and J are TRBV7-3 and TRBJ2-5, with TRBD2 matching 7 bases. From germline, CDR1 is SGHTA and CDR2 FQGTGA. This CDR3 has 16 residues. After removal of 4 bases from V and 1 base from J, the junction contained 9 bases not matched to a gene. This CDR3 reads CASSSRAGVVQETQYF. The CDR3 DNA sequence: TGTGCCAGCAGCTCCCGGGCGGGGGTAGTCCAAGAGACCCAGTACTTC.

The CDR3 nucleotides read TGTGCCTGGAGAGACAGGGGGCAGGCGACAACTAATGAAAAACTGTTTTTT. Translated, it gives CAWRDRGQATTNEKLFF. V gene TRBV30 combines with J gene TRBJ1-4, with 10 bases that match TRBD1. The V and J ends lost 3 bases and 0 bases, in that order; junction bases with no gene match: 7. The CDR3 covers 17 residues. Germline V gene data show CDR1 as GTSNPN and CDR2 as SVGIG (reference sequence).

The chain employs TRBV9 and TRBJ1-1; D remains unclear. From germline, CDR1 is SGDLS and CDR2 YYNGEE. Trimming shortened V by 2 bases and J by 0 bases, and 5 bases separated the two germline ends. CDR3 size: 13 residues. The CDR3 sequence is CASSVSMNTEAFF. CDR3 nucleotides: TGTGCCAGCAGCGTGTCCATGAACACTGAAGCTTTCTTT.

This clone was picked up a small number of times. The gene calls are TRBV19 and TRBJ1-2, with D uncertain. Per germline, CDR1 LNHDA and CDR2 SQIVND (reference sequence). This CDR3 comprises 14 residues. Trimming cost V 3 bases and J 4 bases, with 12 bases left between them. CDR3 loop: CASSIGGSLYGYTF. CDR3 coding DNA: TGTGCCAGTAGTATTGGTGGGAGTCTCTATGGCTACACCTTC.

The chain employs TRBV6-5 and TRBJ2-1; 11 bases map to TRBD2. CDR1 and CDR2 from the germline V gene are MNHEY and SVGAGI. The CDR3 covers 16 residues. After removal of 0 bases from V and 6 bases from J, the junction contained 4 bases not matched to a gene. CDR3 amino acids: CASSYSASGGTNEQFF. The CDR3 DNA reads TGTGCCAGCAGTTACTCGGCTAGCGGGGGGACCAATGAGCAGTTCTTC.

CDR3 bases: TGTGCCTGGAGTCGTAGCGGGGGGTTTAGAGATACGCAGTATTTT. The encoded protein is CAWSRSGGFRDTQYF. The chain carries TRBV30 and TRBJ2-3, with 10 bases matching TRBD2. Germline CDR1 reads GTSNPN; CDR2 reads SVGIG (reference sequence). The V segment lost 2 bases and the J segment 5 bases; nucleotides outside the gene matches: 7. There are 15 residues in the CDR3.